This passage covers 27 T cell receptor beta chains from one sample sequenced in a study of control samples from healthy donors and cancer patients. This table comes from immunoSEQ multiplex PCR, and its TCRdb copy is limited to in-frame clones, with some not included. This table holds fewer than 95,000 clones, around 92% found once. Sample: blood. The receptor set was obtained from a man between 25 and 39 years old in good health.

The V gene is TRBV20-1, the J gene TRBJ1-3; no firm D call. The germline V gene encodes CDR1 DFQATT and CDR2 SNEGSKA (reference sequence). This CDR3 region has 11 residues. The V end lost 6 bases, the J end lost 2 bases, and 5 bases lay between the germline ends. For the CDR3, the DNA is TGCAGTGCCATCGCTGGAAACACCATATATTTT. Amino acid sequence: CSAIAGNTIYF.

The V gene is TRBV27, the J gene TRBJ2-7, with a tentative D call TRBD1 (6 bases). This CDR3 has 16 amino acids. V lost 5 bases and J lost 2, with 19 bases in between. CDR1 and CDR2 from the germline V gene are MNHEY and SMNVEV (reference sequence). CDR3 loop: CASSPPGHLIPYEQYF. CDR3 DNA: TGTGCCAGCAGTCCGCCGGGACACCTGATACCCTACGAGCAGTACTTC.

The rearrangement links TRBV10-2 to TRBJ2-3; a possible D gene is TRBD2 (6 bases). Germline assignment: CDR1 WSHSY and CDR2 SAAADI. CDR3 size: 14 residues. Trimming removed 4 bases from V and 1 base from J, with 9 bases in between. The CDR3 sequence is CASSVAGRTDTQYF. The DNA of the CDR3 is TGCGCCAGCAGTGTGGCGGGACGCACAGATACGCAGTATTTT.

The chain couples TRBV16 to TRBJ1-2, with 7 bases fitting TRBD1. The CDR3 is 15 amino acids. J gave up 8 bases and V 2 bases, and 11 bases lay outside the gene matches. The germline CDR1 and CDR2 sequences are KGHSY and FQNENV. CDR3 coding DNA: TGTGCCAGCAGCCAAATCTCCACCGGGACAGTAGGCTACACCTTC. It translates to CASSQISTGTVGYTF.

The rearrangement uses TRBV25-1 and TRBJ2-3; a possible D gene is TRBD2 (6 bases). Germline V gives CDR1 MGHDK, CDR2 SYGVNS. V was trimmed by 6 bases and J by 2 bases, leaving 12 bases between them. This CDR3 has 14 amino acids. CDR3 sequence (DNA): TGTGCCAGCAGCCGGGACTTAAACACAGATACGCAGTATTTT. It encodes CASSRDLNTDTQYF.

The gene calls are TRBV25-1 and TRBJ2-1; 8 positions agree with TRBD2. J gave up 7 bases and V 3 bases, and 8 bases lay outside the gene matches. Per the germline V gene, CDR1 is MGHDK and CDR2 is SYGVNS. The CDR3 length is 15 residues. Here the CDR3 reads CASSDVGRAWNEQFF. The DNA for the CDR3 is TGTGCCAGCAGTGACGTCGGGAGGGCCTGGAATGAGCAGTTCTTC.

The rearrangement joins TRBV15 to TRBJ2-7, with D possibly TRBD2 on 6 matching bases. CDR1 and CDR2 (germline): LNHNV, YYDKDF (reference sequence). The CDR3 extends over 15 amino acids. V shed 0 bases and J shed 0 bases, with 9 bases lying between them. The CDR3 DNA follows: TGTGCCACCAGCAGAGATTGGGGGGACTCCTACGAGCAGTACTTC. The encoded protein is CATSRDWGDSYEQYF.

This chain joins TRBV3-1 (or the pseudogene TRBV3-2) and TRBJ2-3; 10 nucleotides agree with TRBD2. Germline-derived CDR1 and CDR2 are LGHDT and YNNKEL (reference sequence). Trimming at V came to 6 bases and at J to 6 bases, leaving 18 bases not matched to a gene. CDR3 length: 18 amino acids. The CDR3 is CASRGLAGGPRNADTQYF. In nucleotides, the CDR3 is TGTGCCAGCAGGGGGTTAGCGGGAGGCCCTAGAAACGCGGATACGCAGTATTTT.

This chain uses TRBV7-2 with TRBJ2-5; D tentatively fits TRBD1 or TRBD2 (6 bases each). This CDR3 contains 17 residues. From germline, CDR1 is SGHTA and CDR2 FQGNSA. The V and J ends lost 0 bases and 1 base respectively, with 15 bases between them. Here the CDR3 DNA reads TGTGCCAGCAGCTTAGCTGTCCGGGGGCCCTCCCAAGAGACCCAGTACTTC. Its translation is CASSLAVRGPSQETQYF.

CDR3 protein: CASSLAGRGDYNEQFF. CDR3 DNA sequence: TGTGCCAGCAGCCTTGCAGGGCGGGGGGACTACAATGAGCAGTTCTTC. The V gene is TRBV3-1 (or the pseudogene TRBV3-2), the J gene TRBJ2-1, with TRBD2 matching 8 bases. Germline V gene lookup returns CDR1 LGHDT and CDR2 YNNKEL (reference sequence). Unmatched junction bases numbered 8, after V lost 4 bases and J lost 3 bases. There are 16 residues in the CDR3.

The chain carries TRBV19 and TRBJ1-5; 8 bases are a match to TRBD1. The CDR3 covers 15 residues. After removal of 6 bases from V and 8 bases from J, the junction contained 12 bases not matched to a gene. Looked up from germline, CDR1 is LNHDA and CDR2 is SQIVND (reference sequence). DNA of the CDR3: TGTGCCAGTAGCGAGCAGGGGGCGGAATGGAAGCCCCAGCATTTT. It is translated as CASSEQGAEWKPQHF.

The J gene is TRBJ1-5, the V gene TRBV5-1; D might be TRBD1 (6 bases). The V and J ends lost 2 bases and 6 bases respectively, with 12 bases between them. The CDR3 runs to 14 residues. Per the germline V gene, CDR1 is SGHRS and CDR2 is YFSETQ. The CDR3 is CASSFEGGSQPQHF. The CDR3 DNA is TGCGCCAGCAGCTTCGAGGGGGGTAGTCAGCCCCAGCATTTT.

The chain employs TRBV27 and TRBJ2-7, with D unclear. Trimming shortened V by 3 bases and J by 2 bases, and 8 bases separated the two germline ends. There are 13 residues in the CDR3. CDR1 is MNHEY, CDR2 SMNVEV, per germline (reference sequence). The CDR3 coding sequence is TGTGCCAGCAGTTTTTCCGGAACCTACGAGCAGTACTTC. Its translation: CASSFSGTYEQYF.

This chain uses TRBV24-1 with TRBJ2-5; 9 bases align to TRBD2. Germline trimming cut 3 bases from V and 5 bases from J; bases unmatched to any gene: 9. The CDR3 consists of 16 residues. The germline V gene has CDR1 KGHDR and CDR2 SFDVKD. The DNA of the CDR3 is TGTGCCACCAGTGATGAGGCGGGGGGGCTCGGGGAGACCCAGTACTTC. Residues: CATSDEAGGLGETQYF.

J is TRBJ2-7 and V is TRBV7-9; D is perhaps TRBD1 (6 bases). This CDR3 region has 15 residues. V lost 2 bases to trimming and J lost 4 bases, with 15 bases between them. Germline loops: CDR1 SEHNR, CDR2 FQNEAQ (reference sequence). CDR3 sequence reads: CASSLWEGGRYEQYF. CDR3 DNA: TGTGCCAGCAGCTTATGGGAAGGGGGAAGATACGAGCAGTACTTC.

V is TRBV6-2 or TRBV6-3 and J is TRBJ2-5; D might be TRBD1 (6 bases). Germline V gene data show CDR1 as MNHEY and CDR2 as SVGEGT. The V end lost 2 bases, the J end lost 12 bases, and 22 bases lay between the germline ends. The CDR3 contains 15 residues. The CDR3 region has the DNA TGTGCCAGCAGTTACCCCGACAGGTTCCTAGTAGGGGAGTACTTC. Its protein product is CASSYPDRFLVGEYF.

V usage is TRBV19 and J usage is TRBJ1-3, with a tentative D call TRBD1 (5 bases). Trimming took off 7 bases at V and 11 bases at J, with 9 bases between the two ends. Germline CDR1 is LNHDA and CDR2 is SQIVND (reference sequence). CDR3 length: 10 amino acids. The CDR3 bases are TGTGCCAGTATGGGGGACTCCATATATTTT. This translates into CASMGDSIYF.

CDR3 nucleotides: TGTGCCAGCAGCGAGGGTGGAGGGCAGCCCCAGCATTTT. Translating it yields CASSEGGGQPQHF. The chain carries TRBV9 and TRBJ1-5; D call uncertain. This CDR3 contains 13 residues. Deletions cut 3 bases from V and 7 bases from J, with 11 bases between. Looked up from germline, CDR1 is SGDLS and CDR2 is YYNGEE.

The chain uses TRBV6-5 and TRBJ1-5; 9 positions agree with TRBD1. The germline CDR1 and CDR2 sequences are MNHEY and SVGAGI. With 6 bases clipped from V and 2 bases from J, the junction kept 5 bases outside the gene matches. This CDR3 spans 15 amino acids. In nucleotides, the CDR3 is TGTGCCAGCAGGACAGGGGGTTTAGGCAATCAGCCCCAGCATTTT. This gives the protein CASRTGGLGNQPQHF.

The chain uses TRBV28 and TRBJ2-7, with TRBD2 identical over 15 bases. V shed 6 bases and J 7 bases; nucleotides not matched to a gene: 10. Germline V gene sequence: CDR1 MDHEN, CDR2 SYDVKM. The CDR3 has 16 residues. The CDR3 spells CASSRTSGGASWEQYF. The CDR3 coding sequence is TGTGCCAGCAGCCGGACTAGCGGGGGGGCCTCTTGGGAGCAGTACTTC.

CDR3 bases: TGTGCCAGCAGCGCCCAGACCCCCCACGATCAGCCCCAGCATTTT. It codes for CASSAQTPHDQPQHF. The chain employs TRBV2 and TRBJ1-5; no clear D. Germline loops: CDR1 SNHLY, CDR2 FYNNEI. The V end was cut by 6 bases, the J end by 5 bases, with 17 bases between. The CDR3 spans 15 residues.

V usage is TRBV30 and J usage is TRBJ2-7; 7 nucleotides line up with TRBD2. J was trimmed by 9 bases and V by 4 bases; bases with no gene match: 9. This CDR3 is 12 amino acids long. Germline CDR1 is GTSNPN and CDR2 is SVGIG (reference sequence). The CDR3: CAWIAGGPLQYF. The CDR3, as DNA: TGTGCCTGGATAGCGGGTGGGCCATTGCAGTACTTC.

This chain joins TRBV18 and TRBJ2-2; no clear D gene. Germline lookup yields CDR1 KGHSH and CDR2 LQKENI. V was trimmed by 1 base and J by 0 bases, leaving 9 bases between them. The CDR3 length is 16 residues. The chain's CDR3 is CASSPQLLANTGELFF. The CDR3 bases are TGTGCCAGCTCACCACAATTGCTAGCGAACACCGGGGAGCTGTTTTTT.

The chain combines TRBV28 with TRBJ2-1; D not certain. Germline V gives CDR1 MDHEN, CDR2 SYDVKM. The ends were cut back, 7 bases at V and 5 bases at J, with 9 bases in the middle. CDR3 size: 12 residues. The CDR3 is CASTSLNNEQFF. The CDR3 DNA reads TGTGCCAGCACCTCATTAAACAATGAGCAGTTCTTC.

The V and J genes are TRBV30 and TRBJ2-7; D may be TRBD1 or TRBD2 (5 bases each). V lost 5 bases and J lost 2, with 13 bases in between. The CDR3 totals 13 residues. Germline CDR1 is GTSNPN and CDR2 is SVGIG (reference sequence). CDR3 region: CAWGTAPPYEQYF. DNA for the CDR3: TGTGCCTGGGGGACCGCCCCACCCTACGAGCAGTACTTC.

The CDR3 nucleotides are TGTGCCAGCAGCCCCGAGGACAGGAACACTGAAGCTTTCTTT. The encoded protein is CASSPEDRNTEAFF. The chain combines TRBV5-4 with TRBJ1-1; TRBD1 is a possible D gene (6 bases). The CDR3 totals 14 residues. Germline V gives CDR1 SGHNT, CDR2 YYREEE (reference sequence). V was cut by 4 bases and J by 1 base, with 11 bases left in between.

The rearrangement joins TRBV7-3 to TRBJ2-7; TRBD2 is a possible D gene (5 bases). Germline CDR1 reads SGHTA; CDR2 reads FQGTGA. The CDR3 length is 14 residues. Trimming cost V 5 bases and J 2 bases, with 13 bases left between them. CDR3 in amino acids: CASSPAGPPYEQYF. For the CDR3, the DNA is TGTGCCAGCAGCCCCGCGGGTCCCCCCTACGAGCAGTACTTC.